This T cell receptor beta chain emerged from a study of blood T cells in healthy people across ages (dated by TCRdb to the mid-2010s). At the level of the whole study: In model experiments, template switching captured about one uniquely barcoded TCR beta cDNA molecule for every two T cells. Age-related changes in TCR beta repertoire diversity were measured in the study by deep sequencing normalized with unique cDNA molecular identifiers. The donors were divided into four age groups: young (average around 15 years), middle-aged (about 39), aged (roughly 66) and long-lived (82). Two additional independent replicas of 1 million unique cDNA reads from the same blood draw were analyzed for two donors (one aged 18 to 29 and one aged 80 or older). Points the paper makes about the study in general: A strong correlation was found between observed TCR beta diversity and the percentage of naive T cells measured by flow cytometry. Estimates of total diversity based on one million sequenced T cells were considered lower bounds and underestimates. Because the CMV infection status of the donors was unknown, age-related changes in expanded clonotypes may potentially have been confounded. Compared with the aged group, more naive CD4+ T cells, fewer expanded clones and increased TCR diversity were shown by the long-lived group, suggesting age selection. As age increased, observed TCR beta diversity per million T cells dropped in a roughly linear way, and a significant reduction was already evident by age roughly 40. Since profiling was done on bulk unsorted PBMCs, naive and antigen-experienced compartments could not be conclusively compared.

According to the germline V gene, CDR1 reads SNHLY and CDR2 reads FYNNEI. The CDR3 runs 15 residues from the cysteine to the phenylalanine. Only the CDR3 DNA stays, 45 bases, in frame from base 1. V drops 2 bases and J drops 5 bases, leaving 16 bases in between. For this clonotype: Its binding antigen is unknown. No base quality information exists; no much larger clone differs at one position.

Library method: 5' RACE. Instrument used: Illumina HiSeq 2500. A second PCR of roughly 6 to 12 cycles was performed with a sample-barcoded 5' primer and a J-beta primer mix. A template-switch 5' adaptor carrying 12 random nucleotides introduced a unique molecular identifier onto each TCR beta cDNA molecule. Each sample yielded at least 2.5 million CDR3-containing paired-end reads. The Mint cDNA synthesis kit, primed by a TRBC-specific oligonucleotide, was used to synthesize first-strand cDNA from all RNA. Following uracil-DNA glycosylase treatment, all cDNA underwent a first 18-cycle PCR with the universal primers M1SS and BC2_uni_R. As for how the authors treated the data: Each sample was normalized by randomly selecting 1 million high-quality reads, each carrying a distinct molecular identifier. Reads with shared molecular identifiers were discarded instead of being binned into consensus sequences. MiTCR, run with a Q25 quality threshold and the strictest error-elimination algorithm, handled CDR3 identification, clonotype clustering and error correction. A nonparametric unseen species model with Euler transformation was used to estimate a lower bound on total TCR beta diversity. In TCRdb, the public reads were trimmed at Q25 with fastp and aligned with MiXCR, with productive beta chains retained. Entries are consolidated by CDR3 protein sequence, retaining the most common genes and DNA. TCRdb, not the original authors, processed these V and J calls. Recorded for this sample are more than 1,000,000 distinct CDR3 sequences; approximately 26% of them occurred a single time. The top ten clones comprise about 0.69% of the sample.

Donors were approximately 42 systemically healthy Caucasian individuals from Russia aged roughly 6 to 90 years. Each donor gave about 9.2 milliliters of peripheral blood, drawn into EDTA-treated Vacutainer tubes. Ficoll-Paque density-gradient centrifugation was used to isolate PBMCs, with at least 6 million obtained per sample. Total RNA, at least 6 micrograms per sample, was extracted from PBMCs with Trizol reagent. For every donor, an aliquot of PBMCs went through flow cytometry to measure the percentages of naive CD45RAhigh/CD27high T cells. These data were also reused for a study on T cells of mothers and their children. From that second study: The donors were nine systemically healthy Caucasian individuals, made up of three mothers and their six children. cDNA synthesis used all of the extracted RNA, with approximately 1.4 ug of RNA in each 15 ul reaction. In the second PCR, the M1S primer introduced both the sample barcodes and 2-4 random nucleotides. Over 8.5 million TCR beta CDR3 reads came from each mother, compared with some 3.1 million reads from each child. In both related and unrelated pairs, thymic selection shapes the output of TCR recombination in a similar way, with inherited differences having only a minor effect. Normalized repertoire overlap in related mother-child pairs was always slightly higher than in unrelated mother-child pairs, but the difference was never significant. With a sensitivity of about 100 clones per million clonotypes, no persistent microchimeric T cell clones were detected. The study used deep NGS to compare TCR beta repertoires of mothers and children, seeking features distinguishing related mother-child pairs from unrelated individuals. Mothers averaged around 43 +/- 4 years of age and children averaged around 11 +/- 4 years. After adapters were ligated using NEBNext reagents, the libraries underwent 100+100 nt paired-end sequencing on an Illumina HiSeq 2000. To avoid cross-contamination, the mother libraries and the child libraries were prepared a month apart and sequenced in separate runs. For each donor, somewhere between about 500,000 and 2,300,000 distinct TCR beta clonotypes were identified. Naive TCR beta clonotypes were estimated from low-frequency clonotypes matched to each donor's FACS-determined naive share, without sorting.

The sequenced sample consisted of blood. The sequence joins TRBV2 to TRBJ2-7, with the D gene too uncertain to name. This clonotype originated in a girl aged 2-10 years in good health. The nucleotide sequence reads TGTGCCAGCAGTGAAACCCGGGCGCCTCAGGACGAGCAGTACTTC. It translates as CASSETRAPQDEQYF.